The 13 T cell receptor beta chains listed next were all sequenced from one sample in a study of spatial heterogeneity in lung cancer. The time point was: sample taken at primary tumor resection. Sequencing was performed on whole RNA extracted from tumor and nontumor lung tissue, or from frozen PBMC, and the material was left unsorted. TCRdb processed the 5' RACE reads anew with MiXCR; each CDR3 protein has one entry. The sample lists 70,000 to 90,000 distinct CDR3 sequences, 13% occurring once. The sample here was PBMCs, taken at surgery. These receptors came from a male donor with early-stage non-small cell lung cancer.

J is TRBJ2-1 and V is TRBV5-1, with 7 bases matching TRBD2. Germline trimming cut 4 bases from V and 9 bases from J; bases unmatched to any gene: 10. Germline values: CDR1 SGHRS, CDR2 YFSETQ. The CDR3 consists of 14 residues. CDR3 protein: CASSPTGGHIEQFF. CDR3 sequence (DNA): TGCGCCAGCAGCCCAACGGGGGGTCACATTGAGCAGTTCTTC.

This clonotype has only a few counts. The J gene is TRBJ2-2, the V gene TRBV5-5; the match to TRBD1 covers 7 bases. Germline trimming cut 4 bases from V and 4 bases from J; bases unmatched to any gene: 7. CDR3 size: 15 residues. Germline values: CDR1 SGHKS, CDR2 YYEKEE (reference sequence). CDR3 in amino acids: CASSAQQGFTGELFF. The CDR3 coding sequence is TGTGCCAGCAGCGCCCAACAGGGGTTCACCGGGGAGCTGTTTTTT. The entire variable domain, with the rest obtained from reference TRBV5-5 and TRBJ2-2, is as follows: DAGVTQSPTHLIKTRGQQVTLRCSPISGHKSVSWYQQVLGQGPQFIFQYYEKEERGRGNFPDRFSARQFPNYSSELNVNALLLGDSALYLCASSAQQGFTGELFFGEGSRLTVL.

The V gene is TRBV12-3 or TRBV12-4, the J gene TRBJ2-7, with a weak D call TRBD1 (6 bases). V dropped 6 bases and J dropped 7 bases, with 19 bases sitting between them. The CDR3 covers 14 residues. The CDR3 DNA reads TGTGCCAGCAGCCGAGGACCCCTAGACAGGGAGCAGTACTTC. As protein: CASSRGPLDREQYF.

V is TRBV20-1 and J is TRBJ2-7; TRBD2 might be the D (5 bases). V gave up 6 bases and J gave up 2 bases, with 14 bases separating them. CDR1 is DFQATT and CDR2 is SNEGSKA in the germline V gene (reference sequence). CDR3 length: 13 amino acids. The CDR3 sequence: CSARPGRAYEQYF. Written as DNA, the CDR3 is TGCAGTGCCAGGCCCGGGCGGGCCTACGAGCAGTACTTC.

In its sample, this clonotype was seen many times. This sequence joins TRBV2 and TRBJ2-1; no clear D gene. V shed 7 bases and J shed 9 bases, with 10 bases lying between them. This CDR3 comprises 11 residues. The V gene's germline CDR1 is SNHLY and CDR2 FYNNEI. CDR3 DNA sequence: TGTGCCAGCATCGTAAACCGTGAGCAGTTCTTC. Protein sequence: CASIVNREQFF. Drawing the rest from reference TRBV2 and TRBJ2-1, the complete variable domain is EPEVTQTPSHQVTQMGQEVILRCVPISNHLYFYWYRQILGQKVEFLVSFYNNEISEKSEIFDDQFSVERPDGSNFTLKIRSTKLEDSAMYFCASIVNREQFFGPGTRLTVL.

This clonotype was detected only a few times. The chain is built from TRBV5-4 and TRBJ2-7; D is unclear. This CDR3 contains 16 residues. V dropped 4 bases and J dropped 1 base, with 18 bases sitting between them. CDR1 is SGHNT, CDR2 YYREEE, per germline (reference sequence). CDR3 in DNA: TGTGCCAGCAGCCAACAGAGACCAGACGGGTCCTACGAGCAGTACTTC. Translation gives CASSQQRPDGSYEQYF.

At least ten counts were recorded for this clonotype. CDR3 bases: TGTGCCACCACCGAGGGAAATCAGCCCCAGCATTTT. It specifies CATTEGNQPQHF. The chain is built from TRBV15 and TRBJ1-5; D remains ambiguous. With 7 bases removed from V and 4 bases from J, the gap between germline ends came to 8 bases. The CDR3 contains 12 residues. The germline gives CDR1 LNHNV, CDR2 YYDKDF (reference sequence).

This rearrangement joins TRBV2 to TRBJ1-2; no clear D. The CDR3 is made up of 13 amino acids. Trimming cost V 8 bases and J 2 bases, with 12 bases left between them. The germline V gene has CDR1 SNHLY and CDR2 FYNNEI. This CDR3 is CASGNLPNYGYTF. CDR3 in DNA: TGTGCCAGCGGTAATCTGCCCAACTATGGCTACACCTTC.

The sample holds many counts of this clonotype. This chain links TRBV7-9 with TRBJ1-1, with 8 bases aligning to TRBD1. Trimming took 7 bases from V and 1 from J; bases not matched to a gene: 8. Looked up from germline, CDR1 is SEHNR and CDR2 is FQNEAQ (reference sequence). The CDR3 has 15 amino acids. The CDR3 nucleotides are TGTGCCAGCACCATCCTCGGACAGGGGAACACTGAAGCTTTCTTT. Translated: CASTILGQGNTEAFF.

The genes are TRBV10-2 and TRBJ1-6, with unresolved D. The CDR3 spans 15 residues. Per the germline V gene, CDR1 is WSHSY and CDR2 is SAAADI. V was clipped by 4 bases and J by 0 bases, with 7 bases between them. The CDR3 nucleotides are TGCGCCAGCAGTGTAACAGTCTCCTATAATTCACCCCTCCACTTT. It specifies CASSVTVSYNSPLHF.

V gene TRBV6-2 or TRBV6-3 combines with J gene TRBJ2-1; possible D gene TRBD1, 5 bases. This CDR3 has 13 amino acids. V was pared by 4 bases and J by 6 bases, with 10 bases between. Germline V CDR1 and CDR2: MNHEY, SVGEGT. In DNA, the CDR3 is TGTGCCAGCAGTTTTCAGGGATCCAATGAGCAGTTCTTC. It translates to CASSFQGSNEQFF.

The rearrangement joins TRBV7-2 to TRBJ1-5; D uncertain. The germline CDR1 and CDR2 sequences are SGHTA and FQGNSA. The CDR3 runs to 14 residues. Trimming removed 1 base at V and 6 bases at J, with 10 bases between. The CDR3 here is CASSLGEDGQPQHF. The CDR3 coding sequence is TGTGCCAGCAGCTTAGGAGAGGACGGTCAGCCCCAGCATTTT.

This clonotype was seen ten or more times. The CDR3 DNA reads as TGTGCCAGCAACCGGGACAGGGATTACGAGCAGTACTTC. This translates into CASNRDRDYEQYF. The chain uses TRBV21-1 and TRBJ2-7; the table gives TRBD1 as D, unverified against the DNA. TRBV21-1 is shown as a pseudogene. This CDR3 has 13 residues.